The rows below give T cell receptor beta chains drawn from one sample of a study of neurological immune-mediated disorders. MiXCR, applied by TCRdb to the 5' RACE reads, yields one record per CDR3 protein. This table holds approximately 74,000 distinct CDR3 sequences, around 5.2% found once. Input material: PBMCs. Source of these receptors: a man aged 18 to 35 with multiple sclerosis. CDR3s include the opening cysteine and the closing phenylalanine or tryptophan. The D gene is left open where the match is weak. Clone sizes are given selectively: once, few, many, or a class where the clone is expanded.

J,size,V,D,DNA,CDR3
TRBJ2-3,many,TRBV29-1,TRBD1,TGCAGCGTCCGAGGACAGGCCGGAGATACGCAGTATTTT,CSVRGQAGDTQYF
TRBJ1-1,many,TRBV20-1,TRBD1,TGCAGTGCTAGAGATAGAGGGGGCGGCGAGACTGAAGCTTTCTTT,CSARDRGGGETEAFF
TRBJ2-1,many,TRBV10-3,TRBD2,TGTGCCATCAGTGAATCTGGGGCTAGCGGCCACAATGAGCAGTTCTTC,CAISESGASGHNEQFF
TRBJ2-7,many,TRBV11-2,-,TGTGCCAGCAGCTTGGCACGACTCGCCGCCTACGAGCAGTACTTC,CASSLARLAAYEQYF
TRBJ1-2,many,TRBV5-1,TRBD1,TGCGCCAGCAGCACAAACACAGGGGGCAACGGCTACACCTTC,CASSTNTGGNGYTF
TRBJ2-1,few,TRBV5-1,-,TGCGCCAGCAGCTTAGGAGGGGGCCCCGGCCTTGAGCAGTTCTTC,CASSLGGGPGLEQFF
TRBJ2-1,many,TRBV5-1,TRBD2,TGCGCCAGCAGCCCAACGGGGGGCAATGAGCAGTTCTTC,CASSPTGGNEQFF
TRBJ2-7,many,TRBV7-2,-,TGTGCCAGCAGCCGATTAATGGGCCAGTCCTACGAGCAGTACTTC,CASSRLMGQSYEQYF
TRBJ1-6,many,TRBV6-6,-,TGTGCCAGCAGTTCCACACCCAGCTCCTATAATTCACCCCTCAACTTT,CASSSTPSSYNSPLNF
TRBJ1-2,many,TRBV5-1,-,TGCGCCAGCAGCTCGGGGGAATATGGCTACACCTTC,CASSSGEYGYTF
TRBJ2-7,many,TRBV20-1,-,TGCAGTGCTAGCCCCGGGACTCGCTCCTACGAGCAGTACTTC,CSASPGTRSYEQYF
TRBJ2-7,many,TRBV3-1,-,TGTGCCAGCAGACCCCGTGGGGGGAGCTCCTACGAGCAGTACTTC,CASRPRGGSSYEQYF
TRBJ2-7,many,TRBV3-1,-,TGTGCCAGCAGCAACAGGGACTTATATTACGAGCAGTACTTC,CASSNRDLYYEQYF
TRBJ2-7,many,TRBV5-1,-,TGCGCCAGCAGCTTGGGAGGGGTCAGAGAGCAGTACTTC,CASSLGGVREQYF
TRBJ2-7,many,TRBV20-1,-,TGCAGTGCTAGAGATACCGTAAGGGGCTACGAGCAGTACTTC,CSARDTVRGYEQYF
TRBJ2-2,many,TRBV12-3/TRBV12-4,TRBD1,TGTGCCAGCAGTTTTCGGGACAGTAGCACCGGGGAGCTGTTTTTT,CASSFRDSSTGELFF
TRBJ1-5,-,TRBV7-2,-,TGTGCCAGCAGCTTAATACAGGGCAATCAGCCCCAGAATTTT,CASSLIQGNQPQNF
TRBJ1-2,many,TRBV12-3/TRBV12-4,TRBD1,TGTGCCAGCAGTAGAGGCCCGGGACAGGGAAACACCTTC,CASSRGPGQGNTF
TRBJ1-2,-,TRBV20-1,-,TGCAGTGCTAGATCCAGGACGCGGACCACCTTC,CSARSRTRTTF
TRBJ2-3,many,TRBV5-1,TRBD1,TGCGCCAGCAGCTTCGGACAGGGGGCGGATACGCAGTATTTT,CASSFGQGADTQYF
TRBJ2-3,many,TRBV20-1,-,TGCAGTGCTAGACCCTGGGCGGCGGGGACTAGCACAGATACGCAGTATTTT,CSARPWAAGTSTDTQYF
TRBJ1-6,few,TRBV20-1,TRBD1,TGCAGTGCTGGGACAGGGGGAAGCTCCTATAATTCACCCCTCAACTTT,CSAGTGGSSYNSPLNF
TRBJ2-3,many,TRBV9,-,TGTGCCAGCAGCGACCAGACCAGCACAGATACGCAGTATTTT,CASSDQTSTDTQYF
TRBJ1-1,many,TRBV6-6,-,TGTGCCAGCAGTAACCAACAGGGTCGGGACACTGAAGCTTTCTTT,CASSNQQGRDTEAFF
TRBJ2-1,few,TRBV5-1,-,TGCGCCAGCAGATTGCGGCGGGGTGGTGTTCCCTACAATGAGCAGTTCTTC,CASRLRRGGVPYNEQFF
TRBJ2-7,many,TRBV20-1,-,TGCAGTGCTCTCCAAAGGGTCCGATCCTACGAGCAGTACTTC,CSALQRVRSYEQYF
TRBJ2-7,many,TRBV28,-,TGTGCCAGCAGTTTATTGGGGGGATTGTACGAGCAGTACTTC,CASSLLGGLYEQYF
TRBJ2-3,many,TRBV29-1,TRBD2,TGCAGCGTTGTCCGCCTAGCGGGAGGTACAGATACGCAGTATTTT,CSVVRLAGGTDTQYF
TRBJ2-1,many,TRBV6-1,-,TGTGCCAGCAGCCAAAGGGCAGGCTCCTCGGGGAATGAGCAGTTCTTC,CASSQRAGSSGNEQFF
TRBJ1-5,many,TRBV12-3/TRBV12-4,-,TGTGCCAGCAGTTTTTCGGGGGAGGGCAATCAGCCCCAGCATTTT,CASSFSGEGNQPQHF
TRBJ1-2,-,TRBV5-6,-,TGTGCCAGCAGCTTGGCGGGTCCCATCTATGGCTACACCTTC,CASSLAGPIYGYTF
TRBJ1-1,many,TRBV20-1,TRBD1,TGCAGTGCTAGAGATCCGTTACAGGGGGACACTGAAGCTTTCTTT,CSARDPLQGDTEAFF
TRBJ2-1,many,TRBV7-2,-,TGTGCCAGCAGCTTAGGAGGCGGGGAGTCCTACAATGAGCAGTTCTTC,CASSLGGGESYNEQFF
TRBJ1-1,many,TRBV5-1,-,TGCGCCAGCAGCTTGGATGAGGGACTGAACACTGAAGCTTTCTTT,CASSLDEGLNTEAFF
TRBJ2-4,few,TRBV18,-,TGTGCCAGCTCGGCCGGGACGGAAAACATTCAGTACTTC,CASSAGTENIQYF
TRBJ1-2,many,TRBV29-1,TRBD1,TGCAGCGTCGGGACAGGGGTCAGTCGAAATGGCTACACCTTC,CSVGTGVSRNGYTF
TRBJ2-1,many,TRBV4-2,TRBD2,TGTGCCAGCAGCCAAGGAGCGGGAGGGCCTGTAAATGAGCAGTTCTTC,CASSQGAGGPVNEQFF
TRBJ1-1,many,TRBV3-1,-,TGTGCCAGCAGCCAAGGTGCCCTAGGGGACACTGAAGCTTTCTTT,CASSQGALGDTEAFF
TRBJ1-5,many,TRBV2,-,TGTGCCAGCAGGTCCTACCCCAGTCAGCCCCAGCATTTT,CASRSYPSQPQHF
TRBJ1-5,few,TRBV5-8,-,TGTGCCAGCAGCTTTCTTCGGGCGTCCTTAAATAGCAATCAGCCCCAGAATTTT,CASSFLRASLNSNQPQNF
TRBJ1-1,many,TRBV7-9,TRBD1,TGTGCCAGCAGCTTAAACAGGGGCCTGAACACTGAAGCTTTCTTT,CASSLNRGLNTEAFF
TRBJ2-6,many,TRBV28,-,TGTGCCAGCAATACTGGGGCCAACGTCCTGACTTTC,CASNTGANVLTF
TRBJ2-7,many,TRBV5-1,-,TGCGCCAGCAGCTTGGAGGGGGGTCGTAACGAGCAGTACTTC,CASSLEGGRNEQYF
TRBJ1-4,many,TRBV5-5,-,TGTGCCAGCAGCTGGGGGACAACAACTAATGAAAAACTGTTTTTT,CASSWGTTTNEKLFF
TRBJ1-1,many,TRBV12-3/TRBV12-4,TRBD1,TGTGCCAGCACCCCAGGGGGGGTCTCTGAAGCTTTCTTT,CASTPGGVSEAFF
TRBJ1-5,-,TRBV5-1,-,TGCGCCAGCAGCTTTTCCGGCAATAGCAATCAGCCCCAGAATTTT,CASSFSGNSNQPQNF
TRBJ2-7,many,TRBV20-1,-,TGCAGTGCTAGTCGTAGCGCAGGGTCCTACGAGCAGTACTTC,CSASRSAGSYEQYF